Reported below is one TCR beta chain. Its antigen is not identified. This sample was taken from a study of T cell responses to AZD1222 COVID-19 vaccine. Study-wide results and limits: Seropositive at baseline were only 5 or 6 AZD1222 recipients.

Produced via immunoSEQ multiplex PCR; TCRdb's table is partial and in-frame only. Of over 75,000 clones in the sample, over 75% were seen once. The CDR3 is 12 residues long. Germline-derived CDR1 and CDR2 are LNHDA and SQIVND (reference sequence). Trimming removed 1 base from V and 6 bases from J, with 7 bases in between. The chain is built from TRBV19 and TRBJ2-7, with D hard to call. The sample consisted of peripheral blood, taken 28 days after the second AZD1222 dose. This TCR came from an adult who received the AZD1222 COVID-19 vaccine. Here the CDR3 DNA reads TGTGCCAGTAGTATAGGGATTGGCGAGCAGTACTTC. This sequence encodes CASSIGIGEQYF.